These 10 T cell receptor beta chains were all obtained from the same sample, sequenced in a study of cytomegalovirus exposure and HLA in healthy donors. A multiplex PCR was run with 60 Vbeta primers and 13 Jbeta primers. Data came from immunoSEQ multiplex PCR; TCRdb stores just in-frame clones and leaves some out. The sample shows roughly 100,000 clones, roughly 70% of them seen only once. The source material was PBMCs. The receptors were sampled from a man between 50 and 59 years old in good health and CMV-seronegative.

CDR3 nucleotide sequence: TGTGCCAGCAGCCTTGGGGAGTCCGCACGGTTCTTC. As protein: CASSLGESARFF. The chain couples TRBV7-3 to TRBJ2-1; tentative D call: TRBD2 (5 bases). CDR1 is SGHTA, CDR2 FQGTGA, per germline. V was shortened by 5 bases and J by 15 bases, with 17 bases between the two germline ends. CDR3 size: 12 residues.

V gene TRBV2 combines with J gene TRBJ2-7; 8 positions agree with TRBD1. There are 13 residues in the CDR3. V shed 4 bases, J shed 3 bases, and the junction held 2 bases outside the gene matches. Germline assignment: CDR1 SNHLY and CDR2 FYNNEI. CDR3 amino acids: CASSGGQGYEQYF. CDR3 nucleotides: TGTGCCAGCAGTGGAGGACAGGGCTACGAGCAGTACTTC.

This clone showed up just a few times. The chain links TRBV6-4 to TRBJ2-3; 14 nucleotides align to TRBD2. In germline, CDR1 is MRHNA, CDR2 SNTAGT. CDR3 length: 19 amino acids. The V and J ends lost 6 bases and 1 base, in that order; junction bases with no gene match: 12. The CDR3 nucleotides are TGTGCCAGCAGGAACCGGGGACTAGCGGGGGACGACCGCACAGATACGCAGTATTTT. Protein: CASRNRGLAGDDRTDTQYF.

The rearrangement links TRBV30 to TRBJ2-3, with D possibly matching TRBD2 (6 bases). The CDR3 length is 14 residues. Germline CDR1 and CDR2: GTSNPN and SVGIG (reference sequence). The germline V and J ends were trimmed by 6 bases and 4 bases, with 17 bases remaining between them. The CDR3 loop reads CACLECGISDTQYF. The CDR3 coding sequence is TGTGCCTGCTTGGAGTGCGGGATCTCAGATACGCAGTATTTT.

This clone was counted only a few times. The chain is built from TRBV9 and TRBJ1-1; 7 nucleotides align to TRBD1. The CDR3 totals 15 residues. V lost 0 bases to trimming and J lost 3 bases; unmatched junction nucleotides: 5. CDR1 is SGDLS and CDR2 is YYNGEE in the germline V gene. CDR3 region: CASSVGRQGHTEAFF. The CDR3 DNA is TGTGCCAGCAGCGTAGGTCGACAGGGACACACTGAAGCTTTCTTT. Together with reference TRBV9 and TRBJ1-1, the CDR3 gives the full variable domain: DSGVTQTPKHLITATGQRVTLRCSPRSGDLSVYWYQQSLDQGLQFLIQYYNGEERAKGNILERFSAQQFPDLHSELNLSSLELGDSALYFCASSVGRQGHTEAFFGQGTRLTVV.

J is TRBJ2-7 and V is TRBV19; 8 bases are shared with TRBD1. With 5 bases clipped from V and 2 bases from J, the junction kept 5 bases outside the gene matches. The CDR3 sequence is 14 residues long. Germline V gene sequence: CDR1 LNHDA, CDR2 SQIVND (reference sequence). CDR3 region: CASSSDRGPYEQYF. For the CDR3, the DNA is TGTGCCAGTAGTTCTGACAGGGGACCCTACGAGCAGTACTTC.

The CDR3 DNA reads TGTGCCAGCAGCTCACAAGGGGCCACTGAAGCTTTCTTT. Its protein is CASSSQGATEAFF. The chain joins TRBV7-9 to TRBJ1-1, with D maybe TRBD1 (5 bases). The germline V and J ends were trimmed by 4 bases and 4 bases, with 10 bases remaining between them. CDR3 length: 13 amino acids. Germline V gene lookup returns CDR1 SEHNR and CDR2 FQNEAQ (reference sequence).

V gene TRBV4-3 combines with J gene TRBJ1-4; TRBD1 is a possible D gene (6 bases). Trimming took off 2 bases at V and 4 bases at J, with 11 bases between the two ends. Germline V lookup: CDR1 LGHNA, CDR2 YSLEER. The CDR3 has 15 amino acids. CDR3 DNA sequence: TGCGCCAGCAGCCAATGGGCAGGGGATAATGAAAAACTGTTTTTT. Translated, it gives CASSQWAGDNEKLFF.

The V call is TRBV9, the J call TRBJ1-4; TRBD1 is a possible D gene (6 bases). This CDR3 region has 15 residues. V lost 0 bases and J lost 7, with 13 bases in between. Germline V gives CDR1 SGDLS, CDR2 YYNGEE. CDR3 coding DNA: TGTGCCAGCAGCGTAGCAGGGGATGTGGGTGAAAAACTGTTTTTT. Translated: CASSVAGDVGEKLFF. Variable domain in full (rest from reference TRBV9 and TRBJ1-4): DSGVTQTPKHLITATGQRVTLRCSPRSGDLSVYWYQQSLDQGLQFLIQYYNGEERAKGNILERFSAQQFPDLHSELNLSSLELGDSALYFCASSVAGDVGEKLFFGSGTQLSVL.

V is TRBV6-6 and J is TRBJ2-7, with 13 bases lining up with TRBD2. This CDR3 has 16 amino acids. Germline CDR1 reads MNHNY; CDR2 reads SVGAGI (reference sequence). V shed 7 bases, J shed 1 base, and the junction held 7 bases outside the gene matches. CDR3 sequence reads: CASTLGLAGVSYEQYF. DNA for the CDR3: TGTGCCAGCACCCTAGGACTAGCGGGAGTTTCCTACGAGCAGTACTTC.